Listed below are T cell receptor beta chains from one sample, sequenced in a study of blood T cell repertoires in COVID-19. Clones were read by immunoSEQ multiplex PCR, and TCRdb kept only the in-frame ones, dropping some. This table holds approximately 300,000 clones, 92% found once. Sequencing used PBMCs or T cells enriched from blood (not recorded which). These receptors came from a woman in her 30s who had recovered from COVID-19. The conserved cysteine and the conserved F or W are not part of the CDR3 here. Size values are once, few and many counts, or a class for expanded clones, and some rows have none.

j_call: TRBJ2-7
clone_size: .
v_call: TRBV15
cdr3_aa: ATSRFKQGPPYEQY

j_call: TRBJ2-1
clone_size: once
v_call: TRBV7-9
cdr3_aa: ASSLAGGPGNEQF

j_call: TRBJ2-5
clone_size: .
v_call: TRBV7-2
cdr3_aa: ASSLLELQETQY

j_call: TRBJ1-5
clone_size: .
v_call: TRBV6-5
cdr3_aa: ASEFVRGSNQPQH

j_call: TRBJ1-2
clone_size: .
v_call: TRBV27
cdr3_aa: ASSFLPLTGNYGYT

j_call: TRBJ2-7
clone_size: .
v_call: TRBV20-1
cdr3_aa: GPGQGDEQY

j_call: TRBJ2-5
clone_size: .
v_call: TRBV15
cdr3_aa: ATSRRGGLAGTQY

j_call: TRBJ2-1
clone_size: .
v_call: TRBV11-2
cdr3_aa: ASSLSLGTSNEQF

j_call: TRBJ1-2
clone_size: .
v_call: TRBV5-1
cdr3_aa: ASSLVPQGSYGYT

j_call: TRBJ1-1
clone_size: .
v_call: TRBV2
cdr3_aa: ASSTPGTQIQNTEAF

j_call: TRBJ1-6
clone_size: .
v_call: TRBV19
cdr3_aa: ASAKEGTGNSPLH

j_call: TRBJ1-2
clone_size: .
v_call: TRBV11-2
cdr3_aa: ASSPGTGGASRGYT

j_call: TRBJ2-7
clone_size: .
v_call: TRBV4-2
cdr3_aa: ASSQGDNLGEQY

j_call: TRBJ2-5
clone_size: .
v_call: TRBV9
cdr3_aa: ASSVEARAGGRETQY

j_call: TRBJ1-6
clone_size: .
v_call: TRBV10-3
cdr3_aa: AILELGTGGSYNSPLH

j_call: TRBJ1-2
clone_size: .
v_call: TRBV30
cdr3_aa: AWSVRGNYGYT

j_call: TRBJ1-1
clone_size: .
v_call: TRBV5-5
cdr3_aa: ASSLEGGPEAF

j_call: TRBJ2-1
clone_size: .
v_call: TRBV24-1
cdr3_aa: ATSEETGTDEQF

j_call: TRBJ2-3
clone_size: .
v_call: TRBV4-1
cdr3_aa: ASSLEIGTEEGADTQY

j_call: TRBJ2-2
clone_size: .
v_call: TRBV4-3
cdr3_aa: ASSRTGSTGELF

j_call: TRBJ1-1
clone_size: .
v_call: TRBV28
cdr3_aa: ASGWIGGESDTEAF

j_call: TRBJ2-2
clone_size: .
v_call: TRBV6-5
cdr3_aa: ASKGAEVTGELF

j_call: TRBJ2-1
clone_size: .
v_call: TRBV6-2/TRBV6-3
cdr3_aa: ASSHRGPLSYNEQF

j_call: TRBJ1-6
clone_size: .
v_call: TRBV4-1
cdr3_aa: ASTRAGDANSPLH